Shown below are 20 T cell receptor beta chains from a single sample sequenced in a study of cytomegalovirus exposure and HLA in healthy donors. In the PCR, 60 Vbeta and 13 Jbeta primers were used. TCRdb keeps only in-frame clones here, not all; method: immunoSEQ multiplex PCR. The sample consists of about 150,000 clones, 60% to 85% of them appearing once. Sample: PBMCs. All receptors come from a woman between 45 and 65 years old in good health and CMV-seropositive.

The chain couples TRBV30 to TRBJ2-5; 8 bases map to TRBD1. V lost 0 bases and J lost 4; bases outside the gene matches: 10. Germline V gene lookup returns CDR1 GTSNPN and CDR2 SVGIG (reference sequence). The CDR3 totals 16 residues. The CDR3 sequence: CAWSVRAGGTGETQYF. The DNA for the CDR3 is TGTGCCTGGAGTGTACGGGCAGGGGGCACAGGAGAGACCCAGTACTTC.

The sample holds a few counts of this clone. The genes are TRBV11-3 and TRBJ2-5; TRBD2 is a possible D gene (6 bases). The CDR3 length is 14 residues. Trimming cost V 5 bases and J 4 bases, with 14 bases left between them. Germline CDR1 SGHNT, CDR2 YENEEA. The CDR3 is CASSPPLGGETQYF. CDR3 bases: TGTGCCAGCAGCCCTCCTCTGGGGGGAGAGACCCAGTACTTC. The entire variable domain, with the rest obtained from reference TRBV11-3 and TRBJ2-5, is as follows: EAGVVQSPRYKIIEKKQPVAFWCNPISGHNTLYWYLQNLGQGPELLIRYENEEAVDDSQLPKDRFSAERLKGVDSTLKIQPAELGDSAVYLCASSPPLGGETQYFGPGTRLLVL.

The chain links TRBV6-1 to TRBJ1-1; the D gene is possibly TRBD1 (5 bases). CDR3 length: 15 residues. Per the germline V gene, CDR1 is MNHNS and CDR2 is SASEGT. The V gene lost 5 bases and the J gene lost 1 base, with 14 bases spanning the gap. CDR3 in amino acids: CASSPRGLTNTEAFF. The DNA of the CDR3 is TGTGCCAGCAGTCCTCGGGGACTGACGAACACTGAAGCTTTCTTT.

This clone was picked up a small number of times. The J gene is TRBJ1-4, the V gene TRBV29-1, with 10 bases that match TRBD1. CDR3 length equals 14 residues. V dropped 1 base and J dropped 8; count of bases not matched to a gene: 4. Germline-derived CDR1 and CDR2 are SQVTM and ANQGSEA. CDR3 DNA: TGCAGCGTTGAAGTGACAGGGGGCGAAGAAAAACTGTTTTTT. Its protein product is CSVEVTGGEEKLFF.

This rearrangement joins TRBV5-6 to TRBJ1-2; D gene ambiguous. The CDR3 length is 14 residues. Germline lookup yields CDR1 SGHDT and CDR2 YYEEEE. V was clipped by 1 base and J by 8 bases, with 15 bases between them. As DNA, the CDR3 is TGTGCCAGCAGCTTGTCAGTCCTCCTTCAGGGCTACACCTTC. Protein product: CASSLSVLLQGYTF.

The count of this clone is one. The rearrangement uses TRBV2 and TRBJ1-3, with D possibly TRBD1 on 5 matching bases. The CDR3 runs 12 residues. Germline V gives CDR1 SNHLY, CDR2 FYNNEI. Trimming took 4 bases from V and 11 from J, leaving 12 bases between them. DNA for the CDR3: TGTGCCAGCAGTGGTACAGGTTCCCCCATATATTTT. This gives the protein CASSGTGSPIYF.

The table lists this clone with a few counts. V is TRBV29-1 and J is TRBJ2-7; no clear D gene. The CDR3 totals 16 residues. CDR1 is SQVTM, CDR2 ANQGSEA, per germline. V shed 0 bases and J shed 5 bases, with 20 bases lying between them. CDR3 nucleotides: TGCAGCGTTGAAGAAGAGGAAGACCCTAGGTATGACGAGCAGTACTTC. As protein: CSVEEEEDPRYDEQYF.

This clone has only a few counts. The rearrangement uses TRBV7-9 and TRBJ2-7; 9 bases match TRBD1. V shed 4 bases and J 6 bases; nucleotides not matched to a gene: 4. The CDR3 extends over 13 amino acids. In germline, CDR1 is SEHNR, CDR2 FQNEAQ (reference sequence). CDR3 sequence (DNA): TGTGCCAGCAGCTCGGGACAGGGCCGCGAGCAGTACTTC. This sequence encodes CASSSGQGREQYF.

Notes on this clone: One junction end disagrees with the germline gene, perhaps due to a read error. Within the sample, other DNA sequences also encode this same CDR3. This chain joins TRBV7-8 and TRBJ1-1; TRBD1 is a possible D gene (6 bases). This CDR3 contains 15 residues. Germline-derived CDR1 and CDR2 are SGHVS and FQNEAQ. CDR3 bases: TGTGCCAGCAGTTTAGTGGGGGCAGGGAACACTGAAGCTTTCTTT. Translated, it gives CASSLVGAGNTEAFF. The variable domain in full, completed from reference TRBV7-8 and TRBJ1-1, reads GAGVSQSPRYKVAKRGQDVALRCDPISGHVSLFWYQQALGQGPEFLTYFQNEAQLDKSGLPSDRFFAERPEGSVSTLKIQRTQQEDSAVYLCASSLVGAGNTEAFFGQGTRLTVV.

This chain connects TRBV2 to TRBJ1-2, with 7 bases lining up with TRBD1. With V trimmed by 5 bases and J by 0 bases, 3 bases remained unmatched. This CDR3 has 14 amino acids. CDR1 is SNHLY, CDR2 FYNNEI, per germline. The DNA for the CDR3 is TGTGCCAGCAGTCGGGACAGTACTAACTATGGCTACACCTTC. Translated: CASSRDSTNYGYTF.

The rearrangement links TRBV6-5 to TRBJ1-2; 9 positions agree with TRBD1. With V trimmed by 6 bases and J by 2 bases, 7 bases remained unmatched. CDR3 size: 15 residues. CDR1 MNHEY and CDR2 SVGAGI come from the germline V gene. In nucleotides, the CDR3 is TGTGCCAGCAGACTCAGGACAGGGGAGAACTATGGCTACACCTTC. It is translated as CASRLRTGENYGYTF.

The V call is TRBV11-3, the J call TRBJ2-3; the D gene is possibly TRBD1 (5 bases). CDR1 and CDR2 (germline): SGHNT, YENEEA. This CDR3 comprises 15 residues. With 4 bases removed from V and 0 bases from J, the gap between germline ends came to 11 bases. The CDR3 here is CASSSDSESTDTQYF. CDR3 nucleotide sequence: TGTGCCAGCAGCTCCGACAGCGAGAGCACAGATACGCAGTATTTT.

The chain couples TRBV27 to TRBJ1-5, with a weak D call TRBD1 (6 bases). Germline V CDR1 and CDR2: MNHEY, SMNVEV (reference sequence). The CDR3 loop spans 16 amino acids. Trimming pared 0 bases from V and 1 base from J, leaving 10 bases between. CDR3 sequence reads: CASSLSRTVSNQPQHF. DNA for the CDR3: TGTGCCAGCAGTTTATCGCGGACAGTGAGCAATCAGCCCCAGCATTTT.

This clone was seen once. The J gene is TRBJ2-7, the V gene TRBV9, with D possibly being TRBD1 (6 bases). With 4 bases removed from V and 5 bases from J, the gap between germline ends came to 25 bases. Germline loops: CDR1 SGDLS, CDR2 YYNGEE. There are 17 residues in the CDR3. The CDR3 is CASSPRALTGQNHEQYF. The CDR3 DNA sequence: TGTGCCAGCAGCCCAAGGGCCCTGACGGGACAAAACCACGAGCAGTACTTC.

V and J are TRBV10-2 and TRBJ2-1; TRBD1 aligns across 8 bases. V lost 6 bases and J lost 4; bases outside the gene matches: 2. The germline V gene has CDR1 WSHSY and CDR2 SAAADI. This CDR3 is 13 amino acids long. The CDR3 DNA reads TGCGCCAGCAGGACAGGGGAATACAATGAGCAGTTCTTC. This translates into CASRTGEYNEQFF.

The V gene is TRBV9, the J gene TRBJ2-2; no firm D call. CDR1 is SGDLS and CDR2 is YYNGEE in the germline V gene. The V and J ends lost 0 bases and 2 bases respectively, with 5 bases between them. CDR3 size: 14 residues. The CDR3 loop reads CASSVDFNTGELFF. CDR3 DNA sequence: TGTGCCAGCAGCGTAGACTTCAACACCGGGGAGCTGTTTTTT.

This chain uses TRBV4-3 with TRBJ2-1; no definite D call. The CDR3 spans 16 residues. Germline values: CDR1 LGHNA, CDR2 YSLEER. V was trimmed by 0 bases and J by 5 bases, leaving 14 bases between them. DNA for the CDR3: TGCGCCAGCAGCCAAGATCTGGTCAGGTTTAACAATGAGCAGTTCTTC. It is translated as CASSQDLVRFNNEQFF.

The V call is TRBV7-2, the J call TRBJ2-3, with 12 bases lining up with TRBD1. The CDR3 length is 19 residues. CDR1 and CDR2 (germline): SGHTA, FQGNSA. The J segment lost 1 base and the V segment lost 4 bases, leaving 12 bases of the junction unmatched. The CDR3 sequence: CASSSPGGTGGWGTDTQYF. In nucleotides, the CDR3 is TGTGCCAGCAGCTCCCCAGGGGGGACAGGGGGCTGGGGCACAGATACGCAGTATTTT.

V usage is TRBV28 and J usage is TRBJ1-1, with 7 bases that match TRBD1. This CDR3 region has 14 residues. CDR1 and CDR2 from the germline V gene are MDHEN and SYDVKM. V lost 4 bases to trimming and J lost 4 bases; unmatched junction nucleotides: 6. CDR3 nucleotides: TGTGCCAGCAGTTCGCCGCACAGGGGCACTGAAGCTTTCTTT. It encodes CASSSPHRGTEAFF.

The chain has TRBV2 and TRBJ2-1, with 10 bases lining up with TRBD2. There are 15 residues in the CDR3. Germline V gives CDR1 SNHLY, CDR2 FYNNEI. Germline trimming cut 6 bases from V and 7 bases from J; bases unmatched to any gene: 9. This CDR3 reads CASSGESGRGNEQFF. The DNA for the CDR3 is TGTGCCAGCAGCGGGGAAAGCGGGAGGGGAAATGAGCAGTTCTTC.